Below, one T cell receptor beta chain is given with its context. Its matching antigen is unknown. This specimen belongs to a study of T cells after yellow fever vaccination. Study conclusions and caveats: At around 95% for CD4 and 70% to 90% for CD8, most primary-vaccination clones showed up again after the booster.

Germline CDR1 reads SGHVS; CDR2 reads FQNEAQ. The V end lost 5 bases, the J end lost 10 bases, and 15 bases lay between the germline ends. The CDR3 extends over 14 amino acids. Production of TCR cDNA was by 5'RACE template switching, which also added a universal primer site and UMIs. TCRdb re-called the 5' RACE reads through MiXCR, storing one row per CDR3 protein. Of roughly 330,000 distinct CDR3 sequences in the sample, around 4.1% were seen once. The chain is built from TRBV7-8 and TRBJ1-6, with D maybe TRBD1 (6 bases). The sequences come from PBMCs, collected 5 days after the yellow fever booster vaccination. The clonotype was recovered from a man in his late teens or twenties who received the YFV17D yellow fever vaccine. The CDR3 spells CASSGTSSNSPLHF. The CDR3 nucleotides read TGTGCCAGCAGCGGGACAAGTAGTAACTCACCCCTCCACTTT.